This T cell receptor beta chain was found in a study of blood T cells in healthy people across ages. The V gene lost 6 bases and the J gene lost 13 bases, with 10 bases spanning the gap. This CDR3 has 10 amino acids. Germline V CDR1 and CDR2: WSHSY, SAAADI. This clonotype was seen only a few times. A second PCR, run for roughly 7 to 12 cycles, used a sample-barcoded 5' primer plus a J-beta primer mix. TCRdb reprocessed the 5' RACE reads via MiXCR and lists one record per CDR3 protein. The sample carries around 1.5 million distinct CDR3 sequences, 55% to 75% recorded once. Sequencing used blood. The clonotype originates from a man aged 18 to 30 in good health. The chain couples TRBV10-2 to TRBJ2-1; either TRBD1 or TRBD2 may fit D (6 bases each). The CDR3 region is CASREGVQFF. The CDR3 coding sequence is TGCGCCAGCAGGGAGGGGGTACAGTTCTTC.